Here is one TCR beta chain with its context. Its antigen is not known. Germline V gene data show CDR1 as SGHNT and CDR2 as YYREEE (reference sequence). The CDR3 sequence is 14 residues long. V dropped 4 bases and J dropped 8 bases, with 18 bases sitting between them. The data are from a study of T cell responses to AZD1222 COVID-19 vaccine. Broader study findings: Clonal diversity may have been underestimated in mostly white British donors. Reportedly, nearly half the spike-specific TCRs target unmutated variant regions.

Only in-frame clones appear in the TCRdb table, and some are missing; sequencing was by immunoSEQ multiplex PCR. The table lists roughly 120,000 clones, 94% of them singletons. The sequencing used peripheral blood, collected on day 0 of AZD1222 vaccination. This TCR was sampled from an adult in good health. V gene TRBV5-4 combines with J gene TRBJ1-2; D not certain. The DNA for the CDR3 is TGTGCCAGCAGCGGCCCGGACGGAGGACTAGGCTACACCTTC. As protein: CASSGPDGGLGYTF.